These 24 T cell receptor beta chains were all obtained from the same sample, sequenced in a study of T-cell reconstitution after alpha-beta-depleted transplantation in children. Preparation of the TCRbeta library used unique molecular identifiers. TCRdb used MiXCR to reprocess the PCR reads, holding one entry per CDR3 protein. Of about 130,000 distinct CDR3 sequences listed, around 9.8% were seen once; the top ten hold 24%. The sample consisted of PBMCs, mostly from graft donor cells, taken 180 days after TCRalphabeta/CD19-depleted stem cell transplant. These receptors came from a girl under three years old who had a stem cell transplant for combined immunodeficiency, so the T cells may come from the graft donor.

CDR3 region: CASSSRSSGTRNEQFF. CDR3 nucleotide sequence: TGCGCCAGCAGCTCCCGTTCTAGCGGGACGCGGAATGAGCAGTTCTTC. The chain recombines TRBV5-1 with TRBJ2-1; TRBD2 agrees at 9 bases. V lost 3 bases to trimming and J lost 7 bases; unmatched junction nucleotides: 11. CDR1 and CDR2 (germline): SGHRS, YFSETQ. The CDR3 length is 16 residues.

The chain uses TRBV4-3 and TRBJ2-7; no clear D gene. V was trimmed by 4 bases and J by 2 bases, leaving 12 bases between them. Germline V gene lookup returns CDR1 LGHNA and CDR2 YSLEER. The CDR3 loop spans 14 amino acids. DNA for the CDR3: TGCGCCAGCAGCCGCTCGAGCGACGCCTACGAGCAGTACTTC. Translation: CASSRSSDAYEQYF.

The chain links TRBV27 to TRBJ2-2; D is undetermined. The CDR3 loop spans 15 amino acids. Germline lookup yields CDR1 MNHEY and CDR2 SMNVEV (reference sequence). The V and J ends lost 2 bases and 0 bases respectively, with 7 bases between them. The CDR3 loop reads CASSLNGANTGELFF. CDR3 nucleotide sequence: TGTGCCAGCAGTTTAAACGGCGCGAACACCGGGGAGCTGTTTTTT.

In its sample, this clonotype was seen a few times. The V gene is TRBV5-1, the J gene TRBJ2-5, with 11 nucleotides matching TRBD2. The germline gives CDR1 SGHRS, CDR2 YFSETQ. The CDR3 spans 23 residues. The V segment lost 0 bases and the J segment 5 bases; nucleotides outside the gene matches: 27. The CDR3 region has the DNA TGCGCCAGCAGCTTGGATCCTCTGACAGGGGGAGACGGGACTAGCGGACCCAGGGAGACCCAGTACTTC. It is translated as CASSLDPLTGGDGTSGPRETQYF.

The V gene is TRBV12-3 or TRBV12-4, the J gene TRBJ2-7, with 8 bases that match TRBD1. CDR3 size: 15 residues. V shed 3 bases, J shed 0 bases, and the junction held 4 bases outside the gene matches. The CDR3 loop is CASSFGQGSSYEQYF. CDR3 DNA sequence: TGTGCCAGCAGTTTTGGACAGGGTAGCTCCTACGAGCAGTACTTC.

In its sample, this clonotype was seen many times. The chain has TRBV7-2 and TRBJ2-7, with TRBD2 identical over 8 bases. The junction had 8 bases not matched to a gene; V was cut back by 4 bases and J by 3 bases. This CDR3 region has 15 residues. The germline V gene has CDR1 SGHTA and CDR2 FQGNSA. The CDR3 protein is CASSSPGGRGYEQYF. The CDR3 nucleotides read TGTGCCAGCAGCTCCCCGGGGGGGCGAGGCTACGAGCAGTACTTC.

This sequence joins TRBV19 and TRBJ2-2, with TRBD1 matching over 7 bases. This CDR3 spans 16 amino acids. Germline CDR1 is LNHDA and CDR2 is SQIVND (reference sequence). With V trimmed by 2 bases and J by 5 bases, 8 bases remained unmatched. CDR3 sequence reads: CASSILTGIRTGELFF. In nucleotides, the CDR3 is TGTGCCAGTAGTATACTGACAGGGATCCGGACCGGGGAGCTGTTTTTT.

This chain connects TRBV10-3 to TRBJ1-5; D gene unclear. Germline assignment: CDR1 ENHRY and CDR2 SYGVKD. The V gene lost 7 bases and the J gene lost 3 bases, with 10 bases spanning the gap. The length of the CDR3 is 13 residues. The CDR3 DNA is TGTGCCATCAAAGGCGCGATCAATCAGCCCCAGCATTTT. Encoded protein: CAIKGAINQPQHF.

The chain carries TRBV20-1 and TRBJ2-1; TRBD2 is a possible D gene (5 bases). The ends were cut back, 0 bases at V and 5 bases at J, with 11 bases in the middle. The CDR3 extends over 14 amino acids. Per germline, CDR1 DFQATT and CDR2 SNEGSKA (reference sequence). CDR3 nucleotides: TGCAGTGCTAGAGACGCTAGCACACACAATGAGCAGTTCTTC. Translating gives CSARDASTHNEQFF.

CDR3 nucleotides: TGTGCCAGCAGTTCTACATTCTGGACCACTTTCAGGGACGAGCAGTACTTC. Protein: CASSSTFWTTFRDEQYF. This rearrangement joins TRBV6-2 or TRBV6-3 to TRBJ2-7; tentatively, D is TRBD1 (5 bases). The CDR3 is 17 residues long. V was pared by 4 bases and J by 5 bases, with 24 bases between. Germline loops: CDR1 MNHEY, CDR2 SVGEGT.

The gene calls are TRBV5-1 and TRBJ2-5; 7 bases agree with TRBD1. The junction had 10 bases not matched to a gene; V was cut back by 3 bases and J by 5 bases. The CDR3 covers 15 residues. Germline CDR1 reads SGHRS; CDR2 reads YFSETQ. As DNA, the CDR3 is TGCGCCAGCAGCTACAGACAGGGAAATTTGGAGACCCAGTACTTC. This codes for CASSYRQGNLETQYF.

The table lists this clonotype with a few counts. The CDR3 here is CSVERQSSYGYTF. For the CDR3, the DNA is TGCAGCGTTGAACGACAGTCGAGCTATGGCTACACCTTC. The V and J genes are TRBV29-1 and TRBJ1-2; weak D call: TRBD1 (5 bases). There are 13 residues in the CDR3. The V gene's germline CDR1 is SQVTM and CDR2 ANQGSEA. The V end was cut by 2 bases, the J end by 4 bases, with 11 bases between.

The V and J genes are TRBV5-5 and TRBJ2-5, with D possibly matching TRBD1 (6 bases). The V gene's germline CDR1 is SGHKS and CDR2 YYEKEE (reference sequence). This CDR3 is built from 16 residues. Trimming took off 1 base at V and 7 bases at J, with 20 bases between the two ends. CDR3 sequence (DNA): TGTGCCAGCAGCTTGAGAATCGACAGGCCCCGAATGACCCAGTACTTC. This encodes CASSLRIDRPRMTQYF.

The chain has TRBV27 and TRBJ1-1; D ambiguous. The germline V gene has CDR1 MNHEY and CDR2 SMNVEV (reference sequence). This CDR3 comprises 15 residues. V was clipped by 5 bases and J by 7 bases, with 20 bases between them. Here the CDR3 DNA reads TGTGCCAGCAGTAGGACCCAGCTTAGTATCCGTGAAGCTTTCTTT. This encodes CASSRTQLSIREAFF.

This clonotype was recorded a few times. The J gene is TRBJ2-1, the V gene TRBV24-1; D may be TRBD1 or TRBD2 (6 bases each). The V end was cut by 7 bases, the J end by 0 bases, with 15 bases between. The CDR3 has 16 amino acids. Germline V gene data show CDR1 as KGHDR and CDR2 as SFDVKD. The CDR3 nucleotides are TGTGCCACCAGCGGGGGCGGGACCAGCTCCTACAATGAGCAGTTCTTC. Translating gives CATSGGGTSSYNEQFF.

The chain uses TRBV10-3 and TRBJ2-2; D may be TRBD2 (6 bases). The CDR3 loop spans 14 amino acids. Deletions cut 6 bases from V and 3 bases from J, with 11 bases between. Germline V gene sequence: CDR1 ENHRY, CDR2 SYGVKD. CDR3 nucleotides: TGTGCCATCAGCAGGGAGGTCGACACCGGGGAGCTGTTTTTT. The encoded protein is CAISREVDTGELFF.

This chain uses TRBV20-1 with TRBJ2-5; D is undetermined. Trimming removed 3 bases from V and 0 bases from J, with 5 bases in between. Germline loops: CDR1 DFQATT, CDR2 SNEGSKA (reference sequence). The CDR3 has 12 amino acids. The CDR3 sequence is CSASGDQETQYF. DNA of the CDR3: TGCAGTGCTAGTGGGGACCAAGAGACCCAGTACTTC.

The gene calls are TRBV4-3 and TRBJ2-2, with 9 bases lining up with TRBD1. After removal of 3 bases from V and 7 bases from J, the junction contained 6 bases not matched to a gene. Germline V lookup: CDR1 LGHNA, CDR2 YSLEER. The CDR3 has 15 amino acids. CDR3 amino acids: CASSHGTGKVGELFF. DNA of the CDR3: TGCGCCAGCAGCCACGGGACAGGGAAGGTCGGGGAGCTGTTTTTT.

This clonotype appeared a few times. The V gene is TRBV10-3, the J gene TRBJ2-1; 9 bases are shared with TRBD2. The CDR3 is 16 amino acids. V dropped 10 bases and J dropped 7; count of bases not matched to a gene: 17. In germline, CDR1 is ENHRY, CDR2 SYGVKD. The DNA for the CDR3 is TGTGCCACCACAAGTGTGGCTAGCGGGATAGGTAATGAGCAGTTCTTC. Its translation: CATTSVASGIGNEQFF.

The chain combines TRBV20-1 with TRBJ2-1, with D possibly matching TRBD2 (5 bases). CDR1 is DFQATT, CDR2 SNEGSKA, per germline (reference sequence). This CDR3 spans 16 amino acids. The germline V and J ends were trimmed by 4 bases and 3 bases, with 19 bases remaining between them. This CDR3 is CSATLYYQRLYNEQFF. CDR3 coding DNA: TGCAGTGCTACCCTTTATTATCAGCGGCTCTACAATGAGCAGTTCTTC.

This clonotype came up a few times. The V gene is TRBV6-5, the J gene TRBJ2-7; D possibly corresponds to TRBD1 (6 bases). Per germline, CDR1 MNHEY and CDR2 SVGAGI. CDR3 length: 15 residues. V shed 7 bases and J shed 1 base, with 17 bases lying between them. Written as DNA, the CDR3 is TGTGCCAGCACCACAGGTAGACAGGCGTCCTACGAGCAGTACTTC. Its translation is CASTTGRQASYEQYF.

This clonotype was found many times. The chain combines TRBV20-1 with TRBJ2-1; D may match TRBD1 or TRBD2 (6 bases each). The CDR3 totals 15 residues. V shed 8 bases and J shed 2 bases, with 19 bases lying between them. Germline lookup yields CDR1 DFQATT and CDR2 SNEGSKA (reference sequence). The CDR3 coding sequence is TGCAGTTCGACAGGCCCCGGGAGAACCTACAATGAGCAGTTCTTC. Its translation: CSSTGPGRTYNEQFF.

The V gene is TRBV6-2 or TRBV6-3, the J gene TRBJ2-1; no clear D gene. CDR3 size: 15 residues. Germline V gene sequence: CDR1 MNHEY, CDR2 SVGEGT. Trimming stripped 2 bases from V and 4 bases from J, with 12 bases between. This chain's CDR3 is CASSYLGVRYNEQFF. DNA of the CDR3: TGTGCCAGCAGTTACCTAGGAGTAAGGTACAATGAGCAGTTCTTC.

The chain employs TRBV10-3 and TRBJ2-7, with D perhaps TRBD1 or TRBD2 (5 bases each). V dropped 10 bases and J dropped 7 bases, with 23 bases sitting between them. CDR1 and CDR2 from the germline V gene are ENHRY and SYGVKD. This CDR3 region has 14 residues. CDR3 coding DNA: TGTGCCACTCGCCGGGACGCCTCATCGGGGGAGCAGTACTTC. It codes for CATRRDASSGEQYF.